This T cell receptor (beta chain) was retrieved from a study of T cell clonotyping in hematopoietic cell transplantation. Time point described: recipient sample about 28 days before transplant, after cytoreduction. The data were produced by immunoSEQ multiplex PCR, yet TCRdb's version contains in-frame clones alone and is incomplete. There are 15,000 to 20,000 clones in the sample; approximately 80% occur only once, and less than 20% lies in the top ten. Trimming stripped 5 bases from V and 1 base from J, with 12 bases between. The CDR3 has 14 residues. From germline, CDR1 is SGHVS and CDR2 FQNEAQ. This material consisted of peripheral blood mononuclear cells, taken before stem cell transplant. The sequence came from a man in his 60s with acute myeloid leukemia. Some clones in this sample may be carry-over from other donors' samples. The chain uses TRBV7-8 and TRBJ2-7, with D perhaps assigned TRBD1 or TRBD2 (5 bases each). The CDR3 sequence is CASSRGRESYEQYF. CDR3 nucleotide sequence: TGTGCCAGCAGCCGAGGCAGGGAGTCCTACGAGCAGTACTTC. Supplemented by reference TRBV7-8 and TRBJ2-7, the full variable domain reads GAGVSQSPRYKVAKRGQDVALRCDPISGHVSLFWYQQALGQGPEFLTYFQNEAQLDKSGLPSDRFFAERPEGSVSTLKIQRTQQEDSAVYLCASSRGRESYEQYFGPGTRLTVT.